This T cell receptor (beta chain) was profiled in a study of identifying expanded T cells in peripheral blood. General study findings and limits: Approximately 2-week clone count variance significantly increased as total template count grew. Differentially abundant clones: roughly 1.2 between replicates, 15 to 17 at two to three weeks, 19 to 20 at four.

The CDR3 sequence is 14 residues long. Trimming removed 0 bases from V and 6 bases from J, with 10 bases in between. From germline, CDR1 is MNHEY and CDR2 SMNVEV (reference sequence). The table came from immunoSEQ multiplex PCR; TCRdb's copy has only in-frame clones and leaves some out. Of 84,000 or so clones listed, about nine tenths are singletons. On this clone: Its antigen is currently unknown.

V is TRBV27 and J is TRBJ2-3, with D maybe TRBD2 (5 bases). The TCR was taken from a person between 18 and 75 years old in good health. The sample comprised blood. The CDR3 loop is CASSLSTTGDTQYF. In DNA, the CDR3 is TGTGCCAGCAGTTTATCGACTACGGGGGATACGCAGTATTTT.